The text below deals with one TCR beta chain. The antigen is undetermined. The treatment: roughly 20 received Ad26.COV2.S at low or high dose, single or two shots; about 5 received placebo; per-sample allocation not given. Samples were taken on day 63 after the first vaccine or placebo injection. Recruitment in Boston yielded a donor of adult age, 18-55 years. The CDR3 contains 12 residues. Deletions cut 5 bases from V and 6 bases from J, with 8 bases between. In germline, CDR1 is MDHEN, CDR2 SYDVKM. This record belongs to a study of Ad26.COV2.S vaccination and SARS-CoV-2 variants. At the level of the study: Vaccine-arm donor from the placebo-controlled COV1001 Ad26.COV2.S trial. Donor got 5x10^10 or 1x10^11 viral particles of Ad26.COV2.S.

Whole-study findings and limits: The study found higher spike-specific TCR breadth in vaccine than placebo recipients.

The repertoire was sequenced with immunoSEQ multiplex PCR; TCRdb's copy has only in-frame clones and lacks some. The sample yields under 400,000 clones, 87% seen once. The source of this sequence is a person between 18 and 60 years old who received the Ad26.COV2.S COVID-19 vaccine or a placebo. The sample here was peripheral blood, taken in a trial of Ad26.COV2.S vaccine versus placebo. The chain couples TRBV28 to TRBJ2-1; D uncertain. In nucleotides, the CDR3 is TGTGCCAGCAGTCAACCGATCAATGAGCAGTTCTTC. As protein: CASSQPINEQFF.